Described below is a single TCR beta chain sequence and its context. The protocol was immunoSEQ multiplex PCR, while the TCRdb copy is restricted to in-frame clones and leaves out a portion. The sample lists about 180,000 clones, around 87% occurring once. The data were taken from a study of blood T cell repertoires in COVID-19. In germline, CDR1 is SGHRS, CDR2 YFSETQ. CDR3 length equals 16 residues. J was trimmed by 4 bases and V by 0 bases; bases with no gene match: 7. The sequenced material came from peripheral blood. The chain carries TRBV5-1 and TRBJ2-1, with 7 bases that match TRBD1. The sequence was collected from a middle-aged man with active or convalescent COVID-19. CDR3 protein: CASSLAPGQEYNEQFF. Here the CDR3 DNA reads TGCGCCAGCAGCTTGGCCCCCGGACAGGAGTACAATGAGCAGTTCTTC.